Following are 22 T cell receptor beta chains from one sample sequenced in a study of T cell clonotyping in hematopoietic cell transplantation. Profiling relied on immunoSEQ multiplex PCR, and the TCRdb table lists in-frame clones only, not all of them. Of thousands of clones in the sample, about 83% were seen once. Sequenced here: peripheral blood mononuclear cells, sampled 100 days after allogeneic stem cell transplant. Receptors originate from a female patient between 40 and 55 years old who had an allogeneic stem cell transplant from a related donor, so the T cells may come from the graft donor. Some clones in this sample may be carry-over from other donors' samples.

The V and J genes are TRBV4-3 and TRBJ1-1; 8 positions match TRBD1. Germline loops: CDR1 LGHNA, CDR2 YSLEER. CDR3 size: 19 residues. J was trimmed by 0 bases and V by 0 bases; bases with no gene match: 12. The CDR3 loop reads CASSQDPRQGLPLNTEAFF. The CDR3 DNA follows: TGCGCCAGCAGCCAAGATCCCCGACAGGGGCTTCCTCTGAACACTGAAGCTTTCTTT.

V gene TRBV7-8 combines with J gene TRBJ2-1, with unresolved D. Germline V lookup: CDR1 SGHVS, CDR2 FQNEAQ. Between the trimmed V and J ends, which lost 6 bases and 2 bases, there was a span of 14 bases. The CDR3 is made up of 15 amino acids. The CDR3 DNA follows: TGTGCCAGCAGTTATAAATTGGAGCCCTACAATGAGCAGTTCTTC. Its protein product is CASSYKLEPYNEQFF.

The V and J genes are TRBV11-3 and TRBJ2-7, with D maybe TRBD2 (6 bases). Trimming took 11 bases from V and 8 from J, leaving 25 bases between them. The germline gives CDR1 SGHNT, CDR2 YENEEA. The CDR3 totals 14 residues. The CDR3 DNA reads TGTGCCCACGACCGGGGCGGGATGAAGGTAAAGCAGTACTTC. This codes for CAHDRGGMKVKQYF.

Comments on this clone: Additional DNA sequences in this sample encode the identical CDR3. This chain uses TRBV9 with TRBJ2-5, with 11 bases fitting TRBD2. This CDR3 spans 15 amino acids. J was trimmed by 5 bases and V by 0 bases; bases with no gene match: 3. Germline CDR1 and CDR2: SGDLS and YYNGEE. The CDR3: CASSVDSGRGETQYF. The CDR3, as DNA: TGTGCCAGCAGCGTAGATAGCGGGAGGGGGGAGACCCAGTACTTC.

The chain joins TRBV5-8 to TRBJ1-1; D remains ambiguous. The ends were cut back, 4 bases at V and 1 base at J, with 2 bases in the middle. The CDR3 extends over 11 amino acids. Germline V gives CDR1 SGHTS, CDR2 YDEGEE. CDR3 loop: CASSRNTEAFF. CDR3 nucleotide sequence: TGTGCCAGCAGCCGGAACACTGAAGCTTTCTTT.

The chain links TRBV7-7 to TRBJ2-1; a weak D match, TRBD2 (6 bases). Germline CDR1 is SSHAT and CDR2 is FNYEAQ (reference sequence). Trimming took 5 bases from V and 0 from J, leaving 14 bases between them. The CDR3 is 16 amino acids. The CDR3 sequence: CASSPGSRSSYNEQFF. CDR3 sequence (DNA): TGTGCCAGCAGCCCCGGGAGCCGGAGCTCCTACAATGAGCAGTTCTTC.

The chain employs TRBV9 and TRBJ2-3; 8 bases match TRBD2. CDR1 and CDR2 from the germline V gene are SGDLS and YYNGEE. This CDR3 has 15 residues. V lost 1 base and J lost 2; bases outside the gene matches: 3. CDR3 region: CASSVLAGSTDTQYF. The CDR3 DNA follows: TGTGCCAGCAGCGTATTAGCGGGGTCCACAGATACGCAGTATTTT.

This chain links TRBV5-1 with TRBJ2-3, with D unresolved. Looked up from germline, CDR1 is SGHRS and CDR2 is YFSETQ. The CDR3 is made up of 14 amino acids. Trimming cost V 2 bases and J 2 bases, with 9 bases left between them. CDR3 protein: CASSFSRPTDTQYF. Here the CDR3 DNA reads TGCGCCAGCAGCTTTTCTCGCCCCACAGATACGCAGTATTTT.

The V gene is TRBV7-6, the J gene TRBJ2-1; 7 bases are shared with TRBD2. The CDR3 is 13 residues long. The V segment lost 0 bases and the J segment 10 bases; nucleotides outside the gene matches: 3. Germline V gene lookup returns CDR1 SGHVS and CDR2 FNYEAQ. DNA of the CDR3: TGTGCCAGCAGCTTAGCAGCGGGAAGCGAGCAGTTCTTC. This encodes CASSLAAGSEQFF.

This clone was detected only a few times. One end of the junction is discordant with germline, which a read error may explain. CDR3 residues: CASSTTFFSRDTQYF. CDR3 bases: TGTGCCAGTAGTACTACATTTTTTAGCAGAGATACGCAGTATTTT. The rearrangement links TRBV19 to TRBJ2-3, with D uncertain. The CDR3 spans 15 residues. Germline CDR1 reads LNHDA; CDR2 reads SQIVND (reference sequence).

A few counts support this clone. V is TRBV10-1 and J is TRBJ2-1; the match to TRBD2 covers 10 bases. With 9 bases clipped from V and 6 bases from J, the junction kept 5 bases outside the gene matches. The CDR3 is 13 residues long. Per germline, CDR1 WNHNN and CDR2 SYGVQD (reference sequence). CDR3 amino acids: CARPGLACNEQFF. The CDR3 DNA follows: TGCGCCAGACCGGGACTAGCGTGCAATGAGCAGTTCTTC.

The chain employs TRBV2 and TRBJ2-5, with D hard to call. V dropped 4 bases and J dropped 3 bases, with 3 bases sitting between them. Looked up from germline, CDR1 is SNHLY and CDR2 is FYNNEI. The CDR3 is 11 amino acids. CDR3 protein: CASSAEETQYF. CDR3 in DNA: TGTGCCAGCAGTGCCGAAGAGACCCAGTACTTC.

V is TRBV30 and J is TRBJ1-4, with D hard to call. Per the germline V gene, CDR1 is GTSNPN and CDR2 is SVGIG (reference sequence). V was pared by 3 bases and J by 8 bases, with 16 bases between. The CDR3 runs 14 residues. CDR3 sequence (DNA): TGTGCCTGGAGCCGGACCACCGGTGGGGAAAAACTGTTTTTT. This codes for CAWSRTTGGEKLFF.

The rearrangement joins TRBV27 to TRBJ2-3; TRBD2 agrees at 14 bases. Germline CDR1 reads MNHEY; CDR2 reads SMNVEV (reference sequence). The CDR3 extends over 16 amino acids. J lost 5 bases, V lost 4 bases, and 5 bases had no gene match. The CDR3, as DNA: TGTGCCAGCAGTTGGACTAGCGGGAGGTATGGAGATACGCAGTATTTT. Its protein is CASSWTSGRYGDTQYF.

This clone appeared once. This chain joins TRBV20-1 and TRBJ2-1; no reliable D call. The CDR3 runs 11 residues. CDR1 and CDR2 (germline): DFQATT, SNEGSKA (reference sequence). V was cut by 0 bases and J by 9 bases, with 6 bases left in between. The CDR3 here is CSARDYPEQFF. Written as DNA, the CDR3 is TGCAGTGCTAGAGATTACCCTGAGCAGTTCTTC.

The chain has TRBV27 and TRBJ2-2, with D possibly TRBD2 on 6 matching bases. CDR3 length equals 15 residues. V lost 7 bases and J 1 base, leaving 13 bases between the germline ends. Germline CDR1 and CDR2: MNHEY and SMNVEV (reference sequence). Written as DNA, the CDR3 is TGTGCCAGCACCCAGCTAGCGAGGAACACCGGGGAGCTGTTTTTT. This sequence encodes CASTQLARNTGELFF.

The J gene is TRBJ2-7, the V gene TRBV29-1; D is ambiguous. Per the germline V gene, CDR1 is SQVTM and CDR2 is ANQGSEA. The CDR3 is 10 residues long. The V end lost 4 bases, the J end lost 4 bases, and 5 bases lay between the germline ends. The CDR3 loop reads CSVGPYEQYF. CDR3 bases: TGCAGCGTTGGGCCTTACGAGCAGTACTTC.

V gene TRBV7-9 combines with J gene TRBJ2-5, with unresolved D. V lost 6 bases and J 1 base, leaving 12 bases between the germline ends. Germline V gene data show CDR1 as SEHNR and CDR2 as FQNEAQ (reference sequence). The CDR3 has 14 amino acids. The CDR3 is CASRDENPQETQYF. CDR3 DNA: TGTGCCAGCAGAGATGAAAACCCCCAAGAGACCCAGTACTTC.

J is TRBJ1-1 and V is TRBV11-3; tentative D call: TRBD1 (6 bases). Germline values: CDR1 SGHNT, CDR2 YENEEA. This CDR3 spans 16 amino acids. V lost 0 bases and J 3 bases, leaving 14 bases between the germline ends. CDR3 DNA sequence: TGTGCCAGCAGCTTAGACGGTCGGGGGGGCGACACTGAAGCTTTCTTT. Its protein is CASSLDGRGGDTEAFF.

The DNA of the CDR3 is TGTGCCAGCAGCTTGGGGGGGTTCTCCTATGGCTACACCTTC. Translating it yields CASSLGGFSYGYTF. The V gene is TRBV5-6, the J gene TRBJ1-2; the D gene is possibly TRBD1 (5 bases). Trimming shortened V by 0 bases and J by 4 bases, and 10 bases separated the two germline ends. The germline V gene has CDR1 SGHDT and CDR2 YYEEEE. CDR3 length: 14 residues. Filled out from reference TRBV5-6 and TRBJ1-2, the complete variable domain reads DAGVTQSPTHLIKTRGQQVTLRCSPKSGHDTVSWYQQALGQGPQFIFQYYEEEERQRGNFPDRFSGHQFPNYSSELNVNALLLGDSALYLCASSLGGFSYGYTFGSGTRLTVV.

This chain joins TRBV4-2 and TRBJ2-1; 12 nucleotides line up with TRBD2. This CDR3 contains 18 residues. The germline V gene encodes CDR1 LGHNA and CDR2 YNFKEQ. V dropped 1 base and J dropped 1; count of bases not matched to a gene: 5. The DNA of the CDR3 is TGTGCCAGCAGCCAAGTCGCTCTAGCGGGAGGGTCCTACAATGAGCAGTTCTTC. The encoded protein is CASSQVALAGGSYNEQFF.

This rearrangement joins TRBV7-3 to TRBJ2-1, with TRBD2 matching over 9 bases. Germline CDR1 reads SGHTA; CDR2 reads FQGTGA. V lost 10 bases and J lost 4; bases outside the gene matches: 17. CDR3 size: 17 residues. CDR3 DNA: TGTGCCACCTTAGGGGAACTAAGCGGGAGGCTTTACAATGAGCAGTTCTTC. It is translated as CATLGELSGRLYNEQFF.